The clone carrying this TCR beta chain has a handful of counts. Its matching antigen is unknown. All TCR cDNA molecules were individually tagged with a unique molecular identifier. TCRdb fed the 5' RACE reads into MiXCR, producing one record per CDR3 protein. This table holds roughly 12,000 distinct CDR3 sequences, roughly 15% found once. This entry comes from a study of spatial heterogeneity in lung cancer. Across the study: Within raw reads, each unique TCR and UMI combination appeared on average more than ten times.

Time point defined: sample taken at primary tumor resection. Whole RNA, which was extracted from tumor, nontumor lung tissue or frozen PBMC, was sequenced without any cell sorting. Whole-study results and caveats: Approximate estimated coverage of tumor T cells amounted to 5.5% to 7% for alpha and about 13% for beta chains. Intratumoral expanded alpha and beta TCR counts were found to track tumor mutation counts.

This specimen consisted of lung tumor tissue, obtained at surgery. This sequence was found in a male donor with early-stage non-small cell lung cancer.

The CDR3 DNA reads TGTGCCAGCAGCTTACGCCCGACTAGCGGGACGACCTACAATGAGCAGTTCTTC. It specifies CASSLRPTSGTTYNEQFF. The chain links TRBV7-2 to TRBJ2-1; TRBD2 matches 11 bases. Germline V gene sequence: CDR1 SGHTA, CDR2 FQGNSA. This CDR3 is built from 18 residues. V was pared by 2 bases and J by 2 bases, with 8 bases of the junction left unmatched. Together with reference TRBV7-2 and TRBJ2-1, the CDR3 gives the full variable domain: GAGVSQSPSNKVTEKGKDVELRCDPISGHTALYWYRQSLGQGLEFLIYFQGNSAPDKSGLPSDRFSAERTGGSVSTLTIQRTQQEDSAVYLCASSLRPTSGTTYNEQFFGPGTRLTVL.